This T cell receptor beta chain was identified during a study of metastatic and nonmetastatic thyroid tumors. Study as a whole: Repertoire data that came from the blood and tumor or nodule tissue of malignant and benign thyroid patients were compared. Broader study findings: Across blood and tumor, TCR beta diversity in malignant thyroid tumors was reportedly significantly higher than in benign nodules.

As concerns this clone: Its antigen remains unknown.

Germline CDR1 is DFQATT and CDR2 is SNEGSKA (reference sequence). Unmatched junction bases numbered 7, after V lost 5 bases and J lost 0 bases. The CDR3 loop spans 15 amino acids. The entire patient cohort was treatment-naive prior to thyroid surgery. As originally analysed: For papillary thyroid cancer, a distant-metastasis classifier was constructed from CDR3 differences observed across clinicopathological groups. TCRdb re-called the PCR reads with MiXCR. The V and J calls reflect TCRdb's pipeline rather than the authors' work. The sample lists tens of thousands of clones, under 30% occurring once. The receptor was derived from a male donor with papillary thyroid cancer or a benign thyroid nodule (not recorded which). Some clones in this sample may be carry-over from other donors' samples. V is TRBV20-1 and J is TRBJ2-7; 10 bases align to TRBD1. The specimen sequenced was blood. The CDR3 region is CSASGTGATSYEQYF. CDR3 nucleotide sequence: TGCAGTGCTTCCGGGACAGGGGCGACCTCCTACGAGCAGTACTTC.